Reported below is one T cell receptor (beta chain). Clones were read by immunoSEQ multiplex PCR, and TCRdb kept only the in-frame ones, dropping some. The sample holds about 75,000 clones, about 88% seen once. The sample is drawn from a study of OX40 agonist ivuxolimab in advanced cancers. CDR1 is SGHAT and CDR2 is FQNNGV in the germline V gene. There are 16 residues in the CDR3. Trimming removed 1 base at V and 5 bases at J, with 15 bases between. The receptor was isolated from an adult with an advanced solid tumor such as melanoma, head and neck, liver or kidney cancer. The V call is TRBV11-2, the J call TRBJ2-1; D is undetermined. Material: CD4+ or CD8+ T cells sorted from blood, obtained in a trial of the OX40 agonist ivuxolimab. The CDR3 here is CASSLGYVRNHNEQFF. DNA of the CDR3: TGTGCCAGCAGCTTAGGTTATGTTAGAAATCACAATGAGCAGTTCTTC. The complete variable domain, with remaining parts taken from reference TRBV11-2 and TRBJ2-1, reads EAGVAQSPRYKIIEKRQSVAFWCNPISGHATLYWYQQILGQGPKLLIQFQNNGVVDDSQLPKDRFSAERLKGVDSTLKIQPAKLEDSAVYLCASSLGYVRNHNEQFFGPGTRLTVL.